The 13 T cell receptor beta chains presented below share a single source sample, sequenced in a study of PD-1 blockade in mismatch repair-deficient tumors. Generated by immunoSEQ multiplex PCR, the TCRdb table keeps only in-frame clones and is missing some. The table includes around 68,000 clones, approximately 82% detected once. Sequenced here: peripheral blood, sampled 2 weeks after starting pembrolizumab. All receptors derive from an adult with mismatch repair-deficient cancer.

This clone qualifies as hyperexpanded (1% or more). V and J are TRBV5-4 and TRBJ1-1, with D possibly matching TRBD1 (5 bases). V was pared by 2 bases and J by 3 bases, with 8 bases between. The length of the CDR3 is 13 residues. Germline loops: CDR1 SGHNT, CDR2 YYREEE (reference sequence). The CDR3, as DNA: TGTGCCAGCAGCTTAGGGGCGTACACTGAAGCTTTCTTT. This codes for CASSLGAYTEAFF.

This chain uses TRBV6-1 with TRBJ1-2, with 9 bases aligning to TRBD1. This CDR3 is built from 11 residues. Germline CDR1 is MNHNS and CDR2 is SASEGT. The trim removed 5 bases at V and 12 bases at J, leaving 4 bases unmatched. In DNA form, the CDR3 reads TGTGCCAGCAGTCCGACAGGGGGGAACACCTTC. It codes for CASSPTGGNTF.

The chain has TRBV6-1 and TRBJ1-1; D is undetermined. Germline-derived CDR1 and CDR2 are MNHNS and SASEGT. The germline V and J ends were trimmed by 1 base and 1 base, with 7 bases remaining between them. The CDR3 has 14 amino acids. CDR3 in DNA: TGTGCCAGCAGTGAAGTAACGGGGAACACTGAAGCTTTCTTT. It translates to CASSEVTGNTEAFF.

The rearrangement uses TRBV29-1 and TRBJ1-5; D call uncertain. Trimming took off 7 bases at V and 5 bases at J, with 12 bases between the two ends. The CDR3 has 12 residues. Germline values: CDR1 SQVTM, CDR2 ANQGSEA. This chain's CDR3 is CSAQNGDQPQHF. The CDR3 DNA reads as TGCAGCGCCCAAAATGGGGATCAGCCCCAGCATTTT.

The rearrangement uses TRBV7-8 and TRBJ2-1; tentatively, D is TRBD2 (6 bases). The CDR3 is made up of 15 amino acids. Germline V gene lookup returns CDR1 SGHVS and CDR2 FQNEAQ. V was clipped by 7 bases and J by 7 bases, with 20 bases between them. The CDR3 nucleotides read TGTGCCAGCACCCGGCGGGACGGCCCGGGGAATGAGCAGTTCTTC. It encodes CASTRRDGPGNEQFF.

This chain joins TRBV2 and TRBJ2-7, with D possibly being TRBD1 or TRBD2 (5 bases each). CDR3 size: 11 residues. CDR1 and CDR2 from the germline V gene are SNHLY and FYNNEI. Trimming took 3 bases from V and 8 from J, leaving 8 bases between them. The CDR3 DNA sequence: TGTGCCAGCAGTGATGGGGGACAGCAGTACTTC. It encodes CASSDGGQQYF.

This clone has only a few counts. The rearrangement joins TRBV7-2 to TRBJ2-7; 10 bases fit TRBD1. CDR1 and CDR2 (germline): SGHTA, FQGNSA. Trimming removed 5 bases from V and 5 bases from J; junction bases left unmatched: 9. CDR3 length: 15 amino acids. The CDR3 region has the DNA TGTGCCAGCAGCACCTCCTCGGGACAGGGGAACGAGCAGTACTTC. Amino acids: CASSTSSGQGNEQYF.

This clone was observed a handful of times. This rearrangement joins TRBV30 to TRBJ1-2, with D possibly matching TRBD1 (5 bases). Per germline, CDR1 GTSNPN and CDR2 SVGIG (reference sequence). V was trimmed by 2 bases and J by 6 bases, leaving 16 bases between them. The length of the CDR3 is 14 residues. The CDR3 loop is CAWSSSPQVDGYTF. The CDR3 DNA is TGTGCCTGGAGTTCCTCACCACAGGTTGATGGCTACACCTTC.

DNA for the CDR3: TGTGCCAGTAGTGATGGCGGGATAGGGACAGATACGCAGTATTTT. Protein sequence: CASSDGGIGTDTQYF. The chain couples TRBV19 to TRBJ2-3; TRBD2 is a possible D gene (6 bases). Between the trimmed V and J ends, which lost 5 bases and 3 bases, there was a span of 15 bases. The CDR3 has 15 amino acids. Germline V gene lookup returns CDR1 LNHDA and CDR2 SQIVND (reference sequence).

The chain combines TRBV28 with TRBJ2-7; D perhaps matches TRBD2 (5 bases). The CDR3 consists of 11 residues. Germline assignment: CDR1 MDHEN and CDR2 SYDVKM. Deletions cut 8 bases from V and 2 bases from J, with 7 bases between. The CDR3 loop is CASLGTYEQYF. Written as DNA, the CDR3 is TGTGCCAGCCTCGGGACCTACGAGCAGTACTTC.

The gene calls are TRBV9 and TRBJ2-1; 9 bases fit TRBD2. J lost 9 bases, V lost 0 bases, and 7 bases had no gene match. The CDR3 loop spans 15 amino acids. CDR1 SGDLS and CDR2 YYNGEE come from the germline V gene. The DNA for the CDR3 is TGTGCCAGCAGCGTAGCGGGGCGGGAGGGCTCTGAGCAGTTCTTC. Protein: CASSVAGREGSEQFF.

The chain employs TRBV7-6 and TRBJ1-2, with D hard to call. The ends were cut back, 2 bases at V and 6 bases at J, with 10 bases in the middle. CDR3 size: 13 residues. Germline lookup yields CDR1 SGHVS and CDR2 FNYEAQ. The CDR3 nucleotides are TGTGCCAGCAGCTTAAGCCCCGACGATGGCTACACCTTC. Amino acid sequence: CASSLSPDDGYTF.

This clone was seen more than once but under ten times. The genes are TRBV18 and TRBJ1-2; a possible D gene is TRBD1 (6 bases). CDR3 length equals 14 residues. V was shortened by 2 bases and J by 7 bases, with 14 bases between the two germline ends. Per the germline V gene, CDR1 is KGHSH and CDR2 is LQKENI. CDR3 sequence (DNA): TGTGCCAGCTCACCAGACGGGCAGGGGTCTGGCTACACCTTC. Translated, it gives CASSPDGQGSGYTF.